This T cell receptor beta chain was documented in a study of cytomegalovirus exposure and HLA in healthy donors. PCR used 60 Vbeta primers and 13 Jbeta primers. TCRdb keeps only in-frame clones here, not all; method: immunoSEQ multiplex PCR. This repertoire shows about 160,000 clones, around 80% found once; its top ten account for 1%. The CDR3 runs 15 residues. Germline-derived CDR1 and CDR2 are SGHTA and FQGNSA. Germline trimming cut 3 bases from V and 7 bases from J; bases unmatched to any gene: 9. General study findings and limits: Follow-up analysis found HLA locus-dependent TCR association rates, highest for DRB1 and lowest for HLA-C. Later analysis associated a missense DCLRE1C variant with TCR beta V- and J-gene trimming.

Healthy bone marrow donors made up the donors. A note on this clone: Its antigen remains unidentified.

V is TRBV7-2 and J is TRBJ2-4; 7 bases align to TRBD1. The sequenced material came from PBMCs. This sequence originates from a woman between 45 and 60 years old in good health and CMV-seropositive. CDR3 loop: CASSFHRGSGNIQYF. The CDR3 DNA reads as TGTGCCAGCAGCTTCCACAGGGGTTCGGGTAACATTCAGTACTTC.